These 18 T cell receptor beta chains share one sample of origin, sequenced in a study of siplizumab effects on memory and regulatory T cells. Measured with immunoSEQ multiplex PCR; TCRdb has only the in-frame clones, and not every one. The table has tens of thousands of clones, around 97% seen once. The material sequenced was naive CD8+ T cells sorted from blood. The source of these receptors is a human donor in good health.

The J gene is TRBJ2-5, the V gene TRBV7-9; 10 bases match TRBD2. The CDR3 is made up of 16 amino acids. Unmatched junction bases numbered 8, after V lost 5 bases and J lost 2 bases. Germline CDR1 SEHNR, CDR2 FQNEAQ (reference sequence). CDR3 nucleotide sequence: TGTGCCAGCAGCGCGTCCGGGACTAGCGTACAAGAGACCCAGTACTTC. This encodes CASSASGTSVQETQYF.

The chain employs TRBV4-1 and TRBJ2-1; possibly TRBD1 or TRBD2 for D (6 bases each). Germline-derived CDR1 and CDR2 are MGHRA and YSYEKL. The CDR3 runs to 15 residues. Trimming cost V 0 bases and J 8 bases, with 14 bases left between them. This CDR3 is CASSQEPGAGDEQFF. The CDR3 nucleotides read TGCGCCAGCAGCCAAGAGCCGGGGGCGGGCGATGAGCAGTTCTTC.

This rearrangement joins TRBV13 to TRBJ1-3, with a possible D match to TRBD1 (5 bases). The CDR3 sequence is 15 residues long. V lost 2 bases and J lost 3, with 11 bases in between. Germline lookup yields CDR1 PRHDT and CDR2 FYEKMQ (reference sequence). CDR3 in amino acids: CASSLWGFGGNTIYF. The CDR3 nucleotides read TGTGCCAGCAGCTTATGGGGGTTCGGTGGAAACACCATATATTTT.

The chain recombines TRBV7-9 with TRBJ1-1; 9 bases are a match to TRBD1. The CDR3 spans 16 residues. The V segment lost 4 bases and the J segment 2 bases; nucleotides outside the gene matches: 8. Germline V lookup: CDR1 SEHNR, CDR2 FQNEAQ (reference sequence). CDR3 bases: TGTGCCAGCAGCTCAGTGGGACAGGGCATAAACACTGAAGCTTTCTTT. As protein: CASSSVGQGINTEAFF.

V is TRBV4-2 and J is TRBJ2-7; D perhaps matches TRBD1 (5 bases). The V end lost 0 bases, the J end lost 6 bases, and 15 bases lay between the germline ends. CDR1 is LGHNA, CDR2 YNFKEQ, per germline. The CDR3 spans 15 residues. This chain's CDR3 is CASSQEQDYRFEQYF. In nucleotides, the CDR3 is TGTGCCAGCAGCCAAGAACAGGATTACCGGTTCGAGCAGTACTTC.

This clone was detected only once. The rearrangement links TRBV5-1 to TRBJ1-5; unclear D gene. Trimming took 0 bases from V and 0 from J, leaving 4 bases between them. The CDR3 sequence is 14 residues long. Per the germline V gene, CDR1 is SGHRS and CDR2 is YFSETQ. The CDR3 is CASSLEGSNQPQHF. The CDR3 DNA is TGCGCCAGCAGCTTGGAGGGTAGCAATCAGCCCCAGCATTTT.

The V gene is TRBV7-6, the J gene TRBJ2-1, with TRBD2 matching 12 bases. J lost 8 bases, V lost 3 bases, and 11 bases had no gene match. Germline CDR1 and CDR2: SGHVS and FNYEAQ. The CDR3 totals 17 residues. CDR3 in DNA: TGTGCCAGCAGCTTCTTGACCGGGACTAGCGGGTCGGATGAGCAGTTCTTC. This translates into CASSFLTGTSGSDEQFF. Using reference TRBV7-6 and TRBJ2-1 for the parts outside the CDR3, the full variable domain is GAGVSQSPRYKVTKRGQDVALRCDPISGHVSLYWYRQALGQGPEFLTYFNYEAQQDKSGLPNDRFSAERPEGSISTLTIQRTEQRDSAMYRCASSFLTGTSGSDEQFFGPGTRLTVL.

This chain joins TRBV27 and TRBJ2-1; the D gene is possibly TRBD1 (6 bases). The CDR3 length is 11 residues. The ends were cut back, 3 bases at V and 10 bases at J, with 7 bases in the middle. CDR1 and CDR2 (germline): MNHEY, SMNVEV (reference sequence). The CDR3 sequence is CASSFRGEQFF. The CDR3 DNA reads as TGTGCCAGCAGTTTCAGGGGCGAGCAGTTCTTC.

This chain connects TRBV4-1 to TRBJ2-7; TRBD1 matches 7 bases. Germline assignment: CDR1 MGHRA and CDR2 YSYEKL. CDR3 length: 15 residues. J was trimmed by 2 bases and V by 3 bases; bases with no gene match: 7. CDR3 nucleotide sequence: TGCGCCAGCAGCCAGTTCACAGGGGAGACCTACGAGCAGTACTTC. Translating it yields CASSQFTGETYEQYF.

The chain links TRBV25-1 to TRBJ1-1; D not resolved. Trimming shortened V by 7 bases and J by 1 base, and 7 bases separated the two germline ends. Germline CDR1 reads MGHDK; CDR2 reads SYGVNS. The CDR3 is made up of 12 amino acids. The CDR3 loop is CASTLGNTEAFF. Here the CDR3 DNA reads TGTGCCAGCACCTTGGGGAACACTGAAGCTTTCTTT.

The V gene is TRBV6-4, the J gene TRBJ2-3, with 8 bases matching TRBD2. J was trimmed by 5 bases and V by 7 bases; bases with no gene match: 11. The germline V gene has CDR1 MRHNA and CDR2 SNTAGT. This CDR3 region has 15 residues. CDR3 loop: CASKNLAGSEDTQYF. CDR3 coding DNA: TGTGCCAGCAAGAATTTAGCGGGATCGGAAGATACGCAGTATTTT.

The V gene is TRBV27, the J gene TRBJ2-7; 9 nucleotides align to TRBD2. The CDR3 spans 14 residues. Germline CDR1 MNHEY, CDR2 SMNVEV (reference sequence). V dropped 2 bases and J dropped 5; count of bases not matched to a gene: 4. CDR3 loop: CASSLLPSGNEQYF. CDR3 DNA: TGTGCCAGCAGTTTACTGCCTAGCGGGAACGAGCAGTACTTC.

This chain joins TRBV4-2 and TRBJ2-3, with 9 bases that match TRBD1. This CDR3 region has 18 residues. Germline values: CDR1 LGHNA, CDR2 YNFKEQ. The J segment lost 3 bases and the V segment lost 0 bases, leaving 10 bases of the junction unmatched. In nucleotides, the CDR3 is TGTGCCAGCAGCCAAGATCTCTCGGGACAGGGTTTAACAGATACGCAGTATTTT. It encodes CASSQDLSGQGLTDTQYF.

The gene calls are TRBV29-1 and TRBJ2-6; the match to TRBD1 covers 9 bases. The CDR3 has 17 amino acids. V shed 2 bases and J 2 bases; nucleotides not matched to a gene: 7. Germline V gene data show CDR1 as SQVTM and CDR2 as ANQGSEA. CDR3 coding DNA: TGCAGCGTTGAACACCGGGACAGGGTCGCTGGGGCCAACGTCCTGACTTTC. Encoded protein: CSVEHRDRVAGANVLTF.

The V gene is TRBV25-1, the J gene TRBJ1-1; D gene unclear. In germline, CDR1 is MGHDK, CDR2 SYGVNS. The CDR3 is made up of 14 amino acids. V was trimmed by 2 bases and J by 3 bases, leaving 10 bases between them. The CDR3 protein is CASSEGPGYTEAFF. CDR3 nucleotide sequence: TGTGCCAGCAGTGAAGGGCCGGGGTACACTGAAGCTTTCTTT.

The CDR3 sequence: CASGLSGETQYF. CDR3 DNA sequence: TGTGCTAGTGGTTTGTCTGGGGAGACCCAGTACTTC. V and J are TRBV12-5 and TRBJ2-5; D gene ambiguous. In germline, CDR1 is LGHNT, CDR2 FRNRAP. V was clipped by 2 bases and J by 5 bases, with 6 bases between them. This CDR3 region has 12 residues.

The chain is built from TRBV28 and TRBJ2-1; 14 bases fit TRBD2. Germline trimming cut 6 bases from V and 1 base from J; bases unmatched to any gene: 2. Germline-derived CDR1 and CDR2 are MDHEN and SYDVKM. The CDR3 sequence is 16 residues long. CDR3 protein: CASSGLAGGSYNEQFF. CDR3 DNA: TGTGCCAGCAGCGGACTAGCGGGAGGTTCCTACAATGAGCAGTTCTTC.

The gene calls are TRBV19 and TRBJ2-7; D uncertain. V lost 1 base and J lost 2, with 6 bases in between. Germline-derived CDR1 and CDR2 are LNHDA and SQIVND (reference sequence). The CDR3 contains 13 residues. In DNA form, the CDR3 reads TGTGCCAGTAGTATAGCCCCGGCCTACGAGCAGTACTTC. Protein sequence: CASSIAPAYEQYF.